Here is one T cell receptor (beta chain) with its context. Documented time point: pretreatment peripheral blood. This CDR3 contains 17 residues. V lost 1 base and J lost 2, with 15 bases in between. Germline V gene data show CDR1 as SGHVS and CDR2 as FNYEAQ. The sample is drawn from a study of PD-L1 blockade in urothelial cancer. At the level of the study: Each participant's history included 0 to 3 prior chemotherapy regimens. Timepoints chosen for blood analysis were 3 weeks (second dose) and 6 weeks after treatment start.

Each PCR reaction had synthetic TCR analog templates spiked into it. The protocol was immunoSEQ multiplex PCR, while the TCRdb copy is restricted to in-frame clones and leaves out a portion. In the table there are roughly 40,000 clones, roughly 84% of which are singletons. Source: PBMCs, taken around atezolizumab (anti-PD-L1) treatment. The sequence came from a donor at least 40 years old with urothelial cancer. The chain joins TRBV7-6 to TRBJ1-3; D is unclear. DNA of the CDR3: TGTGCCAGCAGCTTAGTGAGGCGGGAGCTGCCTGGAAACACCATATATTTT. Amino acids: CASSLVRRELPGNTIYF.